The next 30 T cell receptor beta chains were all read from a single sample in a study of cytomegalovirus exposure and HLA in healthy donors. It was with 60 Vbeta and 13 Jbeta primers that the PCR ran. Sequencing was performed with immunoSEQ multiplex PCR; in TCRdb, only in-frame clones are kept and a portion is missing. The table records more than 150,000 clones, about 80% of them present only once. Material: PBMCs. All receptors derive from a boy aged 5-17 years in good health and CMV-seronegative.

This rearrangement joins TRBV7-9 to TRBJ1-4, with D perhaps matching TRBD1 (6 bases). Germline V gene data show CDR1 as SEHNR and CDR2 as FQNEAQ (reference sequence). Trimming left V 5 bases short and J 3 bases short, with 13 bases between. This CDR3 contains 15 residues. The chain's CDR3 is CASSPHRVANEKLFF. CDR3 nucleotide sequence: TGTGCCAGCAGCCCCCACAGGGTGGCTAATGAAAAACTGTTTTTT.

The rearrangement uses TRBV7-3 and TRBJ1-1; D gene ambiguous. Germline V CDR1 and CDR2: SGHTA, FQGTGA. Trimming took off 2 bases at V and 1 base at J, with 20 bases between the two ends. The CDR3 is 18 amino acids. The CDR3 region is CASSLRAPGVFPNTEAFF. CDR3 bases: TGTGCCAGCAGCTTACGGGCCCCCGGGGTTTTCCCGAACACTGAAGCTTTCTTT.

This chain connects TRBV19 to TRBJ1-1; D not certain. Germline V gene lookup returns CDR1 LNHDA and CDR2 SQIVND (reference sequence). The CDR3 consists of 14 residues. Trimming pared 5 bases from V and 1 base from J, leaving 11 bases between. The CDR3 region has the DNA TGTGCCAGTAGTTGGAGAGGAGAGAACACTGAAGCTTTCTTT. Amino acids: CASSWRGENTEAFF.

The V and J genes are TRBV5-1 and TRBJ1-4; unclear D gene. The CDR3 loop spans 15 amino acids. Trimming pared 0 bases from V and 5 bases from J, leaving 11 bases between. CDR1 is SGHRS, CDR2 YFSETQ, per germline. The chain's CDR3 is CASSLERPGNEKLFF. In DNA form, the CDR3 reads TGCGCCAGCAGCTTGGAAAGACCGGGGAATGAAAAACTGTTTTTT.

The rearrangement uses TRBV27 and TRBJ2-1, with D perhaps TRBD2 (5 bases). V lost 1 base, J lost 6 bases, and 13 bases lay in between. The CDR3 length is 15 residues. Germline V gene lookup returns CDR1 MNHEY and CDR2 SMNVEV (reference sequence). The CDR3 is CASSLLPLAGNEQFF. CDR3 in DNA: TGTGCCAGCAGTTTATTACCGCTAGCCGGCAATGAGCAGTTCTTC.

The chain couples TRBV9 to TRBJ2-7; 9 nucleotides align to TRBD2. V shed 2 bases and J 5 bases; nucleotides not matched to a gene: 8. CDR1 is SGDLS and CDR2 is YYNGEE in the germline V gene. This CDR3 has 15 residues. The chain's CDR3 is CASSVGELAGDEQYF. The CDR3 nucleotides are TGTGCCAGCAGCGTGGGTGAACTAGCGGGTGACGAGCAGTACTTC.

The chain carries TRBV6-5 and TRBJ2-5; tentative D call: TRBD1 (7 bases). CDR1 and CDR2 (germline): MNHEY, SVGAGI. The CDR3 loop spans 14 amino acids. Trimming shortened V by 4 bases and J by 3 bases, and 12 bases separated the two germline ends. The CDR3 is CASSSRDREETQYF. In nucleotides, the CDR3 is TGTGCCAGCAGTTCGCGGGACAGAGAAGAGACCCAGTACTTC.

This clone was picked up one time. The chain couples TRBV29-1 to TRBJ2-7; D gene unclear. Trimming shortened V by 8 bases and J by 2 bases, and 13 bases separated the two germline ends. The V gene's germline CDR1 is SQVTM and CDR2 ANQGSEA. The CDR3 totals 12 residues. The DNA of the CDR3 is TGCAGCTCAGGCTGGGTACCCTACGAGCAGTACTTC. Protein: CSSGWVPYEQYF.

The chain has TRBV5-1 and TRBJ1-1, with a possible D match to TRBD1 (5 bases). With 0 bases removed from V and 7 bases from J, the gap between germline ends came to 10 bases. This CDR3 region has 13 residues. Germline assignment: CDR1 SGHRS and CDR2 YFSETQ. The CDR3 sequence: CASSLVGAGEAFF. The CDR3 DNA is TGCGCCAGCAGCTTGGTAGGGGCCGGTGAAGCTTTCTTT.

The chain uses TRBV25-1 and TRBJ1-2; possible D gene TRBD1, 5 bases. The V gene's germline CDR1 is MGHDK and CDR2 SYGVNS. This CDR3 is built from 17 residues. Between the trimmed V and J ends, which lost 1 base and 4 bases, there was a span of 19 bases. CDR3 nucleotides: TGTGCCAGCAGTGAATCCGAGGTAGGGGCCTACTTCTATGGCTACACCTTC. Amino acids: CASSESEVGAYFYGYTF.

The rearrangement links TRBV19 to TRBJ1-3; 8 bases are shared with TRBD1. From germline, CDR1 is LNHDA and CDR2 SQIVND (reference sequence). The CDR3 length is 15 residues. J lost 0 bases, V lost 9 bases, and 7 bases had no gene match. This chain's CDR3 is CASLRQGSSGNTIYF. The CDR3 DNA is TGTGCCAGCCTCAGACAGGGGTCCTCTGGAAACACCATATATTTT.

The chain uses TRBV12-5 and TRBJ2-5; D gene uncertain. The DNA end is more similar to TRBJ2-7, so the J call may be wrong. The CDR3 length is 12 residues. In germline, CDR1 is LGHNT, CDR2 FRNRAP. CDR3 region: CASGLVAYEQYF. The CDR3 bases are TGTGCTAGTGGTTTGGTCGCCTACGAGCAGTACTTC.

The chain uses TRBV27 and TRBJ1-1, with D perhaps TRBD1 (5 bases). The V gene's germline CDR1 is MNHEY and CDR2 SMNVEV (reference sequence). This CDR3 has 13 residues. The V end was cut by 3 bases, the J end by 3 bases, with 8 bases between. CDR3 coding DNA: TGTGCCAGCAGTTTTTCAGGGTACACTGAAGCTTTCTTT. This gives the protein CASSFSGYTEAFF.

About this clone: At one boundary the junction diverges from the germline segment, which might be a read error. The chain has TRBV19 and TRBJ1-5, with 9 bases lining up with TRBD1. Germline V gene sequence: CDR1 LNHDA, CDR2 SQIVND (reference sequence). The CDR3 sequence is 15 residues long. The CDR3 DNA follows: TGTGCCAGCCTGAGGACAGGGGATAGCAATCGGCCCCAGCATTTT. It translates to CASLRTGDSNRPQHF.

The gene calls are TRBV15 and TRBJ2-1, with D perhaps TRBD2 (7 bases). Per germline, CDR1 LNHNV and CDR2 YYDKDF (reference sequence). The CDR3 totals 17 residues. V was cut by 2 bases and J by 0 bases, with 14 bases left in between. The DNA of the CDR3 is TGTGCCACCAGCAGACGTCGGGGGGCCAGCTCCTACAATGAGCAGTTCTTC. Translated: CATSRRRGASSYNEQFF.

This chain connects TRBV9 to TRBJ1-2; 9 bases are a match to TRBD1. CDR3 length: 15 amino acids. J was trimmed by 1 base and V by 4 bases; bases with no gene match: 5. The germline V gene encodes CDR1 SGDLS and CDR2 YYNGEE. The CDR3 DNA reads TGTGCCAGCAGCCCAGACAGGGGGGGTAACTATGGCTACACCTTC. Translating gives CASSPDRGGNYGYTF.

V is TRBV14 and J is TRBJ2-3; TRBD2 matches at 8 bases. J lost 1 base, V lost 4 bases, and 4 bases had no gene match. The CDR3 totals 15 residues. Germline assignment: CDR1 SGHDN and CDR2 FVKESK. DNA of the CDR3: TGTGCCAGCAGCCGGAAGACTAGCGGCACAGATACGCAGTATTTT. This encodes CASSRKTSGTDTQYF. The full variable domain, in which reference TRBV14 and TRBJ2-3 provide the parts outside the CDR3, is EAGVTQFPSHSVIEKGQTVTLRCDPISGHDNLYWYRRVMGKEIKFLLHFVKESKQDESGMPNNRFLAERTGGTYSTLKVQPAELEDSGVYFCASSRKTSGTDTQYFGPGTRLTVL.

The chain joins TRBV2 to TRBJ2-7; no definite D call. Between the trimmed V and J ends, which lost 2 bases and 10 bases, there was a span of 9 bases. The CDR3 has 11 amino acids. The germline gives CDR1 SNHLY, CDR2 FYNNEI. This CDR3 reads CASSEKTTQYF. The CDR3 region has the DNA TGTGCCAGCAGTGAAAAGACGACACAGTACTTC.

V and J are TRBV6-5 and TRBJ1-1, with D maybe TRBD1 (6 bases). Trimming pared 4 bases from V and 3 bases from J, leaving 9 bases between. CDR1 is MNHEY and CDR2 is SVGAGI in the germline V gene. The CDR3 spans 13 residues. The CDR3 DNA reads TGTGCCAGCAGTTTTGGGGGCCACACTGAAGCTTTCTTT. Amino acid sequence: CASSFGGHTEAFF.

The CDR3 sequence is CAISESRGNTIYF. DNA for the CDR3: TGTGCCATCAGTGAGTCGAGGGGAAACACCATATATTTT. This chain uses TRBV10-3 with TRBJ1-3; no definite D call. This CDR3 region has 13 residues. Germline V lookup: CDR1 ENHRY, CDR2 SYGVKD. V was cut by 0 bases and J by 4 bases, with 4 bases left in between.

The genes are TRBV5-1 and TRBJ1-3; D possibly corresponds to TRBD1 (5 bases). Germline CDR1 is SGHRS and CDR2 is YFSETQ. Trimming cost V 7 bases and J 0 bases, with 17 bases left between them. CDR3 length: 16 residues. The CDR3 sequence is CASQGGGAPSGNTIYF. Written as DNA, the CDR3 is TGCGCCAGCCAAGGCGGCGGGGCTCCCTCTGGAAACACCATATATTTT.

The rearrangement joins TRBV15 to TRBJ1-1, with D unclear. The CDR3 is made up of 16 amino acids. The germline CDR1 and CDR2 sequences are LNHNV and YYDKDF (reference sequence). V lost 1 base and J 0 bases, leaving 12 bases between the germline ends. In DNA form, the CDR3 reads TGTGCCACCAGCAGAGGCCGGGGATTATTGAACACTGAAGCTTTCTTT. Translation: CATSRGRGLLNTEAFF.

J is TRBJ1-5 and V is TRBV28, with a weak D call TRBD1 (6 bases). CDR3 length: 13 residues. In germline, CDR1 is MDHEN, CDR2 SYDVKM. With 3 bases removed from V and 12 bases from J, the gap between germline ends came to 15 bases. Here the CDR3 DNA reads TGTGCCAGCAGTTTGTCCGAGGGGGTCAGCCAGCATTTT. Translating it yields CASSLSEGVSQHF.

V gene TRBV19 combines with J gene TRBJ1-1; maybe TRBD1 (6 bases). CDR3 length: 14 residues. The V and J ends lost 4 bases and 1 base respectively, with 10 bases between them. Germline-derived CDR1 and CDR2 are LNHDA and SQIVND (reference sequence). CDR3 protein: CASSTTGQNTEAFF. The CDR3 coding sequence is TGTGCCAGTAGTACGACGGGACAGAACACTGAAGCTTTCTTT.

The CDR3 sequence: CAISLLRGQVNTEAFF. For the CDR3, the DNA is TGTGCCATCAGCTTACTTAGGGGGCAGGTGAACACTGAAGCTTTCTTT. The genes are TRBV10-3 and TRBJ1-1; 7 bases are shared with TRBD1. The germline V gene encodes CDR1 ENHRY and CDR2 SYGVKD. The CDR3 contains 16 residues. The J segment lost 0 bases and the V segment lost 6 bases, leaving 10 bases of the junction unmatched.

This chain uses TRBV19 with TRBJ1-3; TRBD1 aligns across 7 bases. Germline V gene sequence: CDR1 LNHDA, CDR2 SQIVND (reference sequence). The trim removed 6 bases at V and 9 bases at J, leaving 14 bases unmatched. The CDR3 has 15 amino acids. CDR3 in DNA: TGTGCCAGTAGCCCTATCCTACAGGGGATAGGCACCATATATTTT. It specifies CASSPILQGIGTIYF.

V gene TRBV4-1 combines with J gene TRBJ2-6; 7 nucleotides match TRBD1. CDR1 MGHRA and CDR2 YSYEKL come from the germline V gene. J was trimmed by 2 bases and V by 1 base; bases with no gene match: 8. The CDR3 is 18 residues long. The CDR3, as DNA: TGCGCCAGCAGCCAAGGCTCTATCCAGGGGGCTGGGGCCAACGTCCTGACTTTC. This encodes CASSQGSIQGAGANVLTF.

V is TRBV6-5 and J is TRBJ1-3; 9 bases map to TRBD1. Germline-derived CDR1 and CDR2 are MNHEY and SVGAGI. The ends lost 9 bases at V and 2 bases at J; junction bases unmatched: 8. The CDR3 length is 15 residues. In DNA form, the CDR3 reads TGTGCCAGTCAACAGGGGGCGACTGCTGGAAACACCATATATTTT. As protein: CASQQGATAGNTIYF.

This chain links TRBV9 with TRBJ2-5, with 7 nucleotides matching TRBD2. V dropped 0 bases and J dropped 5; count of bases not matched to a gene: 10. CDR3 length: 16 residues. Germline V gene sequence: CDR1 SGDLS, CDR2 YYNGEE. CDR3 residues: CASSVGGGSFVETQYF. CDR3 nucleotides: TGTGCCAGCAGCGTAGGGGGCGGGAGTTTCGTGGAGACCCAGTACTTC. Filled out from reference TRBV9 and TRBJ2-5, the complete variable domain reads DSGVTQTPKHLITATGQRVTLRCSPRSGDLSVYWYQQSLDQGLQFLIQYYNGEERAKGNILERFSAQQFPDLHSELNLSSLELGDSALYFCASSVGGGSFVETQYFGPGTRLLVL.

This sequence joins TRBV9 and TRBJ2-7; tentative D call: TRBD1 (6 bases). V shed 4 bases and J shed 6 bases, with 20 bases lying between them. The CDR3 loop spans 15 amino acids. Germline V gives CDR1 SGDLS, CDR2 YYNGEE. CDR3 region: CASSPDGYRVAEQYF. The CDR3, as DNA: TGTGCCAGCAGCCCCGACGGGTACAGGGTGGCCGAGCAGTACTTC.